This T cell receptor beta chain was found in a study of cytomegalovirus exposure and HLA in healthy donors. The length of the CDR3 is 12 residues. The germline V gene encodes CDR1 SQVTM and CDR2 ANQGSEA. The V end was cut by 2 bases, the J end by 7 bases, with 11 bases between. In the PCR, 60 Vbeta and 13 Jbeta primers were used. Profiled with immunoSEQ multiplex PCR; TCRdb holds only in-frame clones, not every one. The repertoire holds some 140,000 clones, with 70% to 80% as singletons. The source is a man in his forties in good health and CMV-seropositive. The chain employs TRBV29-1 and TRBJ1-2, with a possible D match to TRBD1 (5 bases). The specimen sequenced was PBMCs. CDR3 protein: CSVERQGGGYTF. The DNA for the CDR3 is TGCAGCGTTGAACGGCAGGGCGGTGGCTACACCTTC.